The present TCR beta chain was sequenced within a study of blood T cells in healthy people across ages. The junction had 9 bases not matched to a gene; V was cut back by 1 base and J by 6 bases. CDR3 length: 16 residues. Germline V lookup: CDR1 SGHTA, CDR2 FQGNSA. A second PCR, run for roughly 7 to 11 cycles, used a sample-barcoded 5' primer plus a J-beta primer mix. MiXCR was run by TCRdb on the 5' RACE reads, yielding one entry per CDR3 protein. Here the sample spans more than 900,000 distinct CDR3 sequences, 25% to 35% being singletons. The same sample was also studied in work on T cells of mothers and their children.

The receptor comes from a woman aged 40 to 55 in good health. The chain uses TRBV7-2 and TRBJ1-5; 7 bases are shared with TRBD1. Sequenced: blood. CDR3 residues: CASSLGWVGGVQPQHF. The CDR3 coding sequence is TGTGCCAGCAGCTTAGGGTGGGTAGGGGGCGTTCAGCCCCAGCATTTT.